This is a list of T cell receptor beta chains from one sample in a study of cytomegalovirus exposure and HLA in healthy donors. The assay was immunoSEQ multiplex PCR, and TCRdb's table has in-frame clones only and misses some. This sample has 150,000 or so clones; roughly four fifths occur once, and the top ten carry 0.75% to 0.8%. The sequencing sample was made of PBMCs. These receptors were collected from a female donor in good health and CMV-seronegative. Each CDR3 is given with its conserved first and last residue. A D gene is named only where the DNA matches it firmly. Size values are once, few and many counts, or a class for expanded clones, and some rows have none.

clone_size: .; cdr3_length: 14; d_call: TRBD1; j_call: TRBJ2-7; v_call: TRBV5-4; cdr3_nt: TGTGCCAGCAGCCCGGGGACAGGGCGGTACGAGCAGTACTTC; cdr3_aa: CASSPGTGRYEQYF
clone_size: .; cdr3_length: 13; d_call: .; j_call: TRBJ2-2; v_call: TRBV27; cdr3_nt: TGTGCCAGCAGTTTATTTGAGGCCGGGGAGCTGTTTTTT; cdr3_aa: CASSLFEAGELFF
clone_size: once; cdr3_length: 16; d_call: TRBD2; j_call: TRBJ2-4; v_call: TRBV2; cdr3_nt: TGTGCCAGCAATCCAGGACTAGTCCTAGCCAAAAACATTCAGTACTTC; cdr3_aa: CASNPGLVLAKNIQYF
clone_size: once; cdr3_length: 15; d_call: TRBD2; j_call: TRBJ2-7; v_call: TRBV30; cdr3_nt: TGTGCCTGGAGTTCCGGACTAGTTACGGCTCACGAGCAGTACTTC; cdr3_aa: CAWSSGLVTAHEQYF
clone_size: .; cdr3_length: 16; d_call: TRBD2; j_call: TRBJ2-1; v_call: TRBV13; cdr3_nt: TGTGCCAGCAGCTTATGGGGACTAGCGTTCCATAATGAGCAGTTCTTC; cdr3_aa: CASSLWGLAFHNEQFF
clone_size: once; cdr3_length: 15; d_call: TRBD2; j_call: TRBJ2-7; v_call: TRBV7-8; cdr3_nt: TGTGCCAGCAGGGTAACCGGGACTAGCGGCTACGAGCAGTACTTC; cdr3_aa: CASRVTGTSGYEQYF
clone_size: .; cdr3_length: 14; d_call: .; j_call: TRBJ1-2; v_call: TRBV5-1; cdr3_nt: TGCGCCAGCAGCTTGGAGGCGGTGGACTATGGCTACACCTTC; cdr3_aa: CASSLEAVDYGYTF
clone_size: .; cdr3_length: 17; d_call: .; j_call: TRBJ2-3; v_call: TRBV4-3; cdr3_nt: TGCGCCAGCAGCCTTAACTTAATGGGGGCTAGCACAGATACGCAGTATTTT; cdr3_aa: CASSLNLMGASTDTQYF
clone_size: .; cdr3_length: 17; d_call: TRBD1; j_call: TRBJ2-7; v_call: TRBV14; cdr3_nt: TGTGCCAGCAGCCAAGTAGCATCGACGGGACAGGGATACGAGCAGTACTTC; cdr3_aa: CASSQVASTGQGYEQYF
clone_size: .; cdr3_length: 20; d_call: TRBD1; j_call: TRBJ1-4; v_call: TRBV6-1; cdr3_nt: TGTGCCAGCAGTGAAGCTAGGATACCGGGACAGGGGGCCTTTGGGGAAAAACTGTTTTTT; cdr3_aa: CASSEARIPGQGAFGEKLFF
clone_size: .; cdr3_length: 11; d_call: .; j_call: TRBJ1-3; v_call: TRBV30; cdr3_nt: TGTGCCTGGAGCCTAAGAGACACCATATATTTT; cdr3_aa: CAWSLRDTIYF
clone_size: .; cdr3_length: 17; d_call: TRBD2; j_call: TRBJ2-5; v_call: TRBV5-1; cdr3_nt: TGCGCCAGCAGCATTAGGACTAGCGGGGTCCTCCAAGAGACCCAGTACTTC; cdr3_aa: CASSIRTSGVLQETQYF
clone_size: .; cdr3_length: 17; d_call: TRBD2; j_call: TRBJ2-3; v_call: TRBV15; cdr3_nt: TGTGCCACCAGCAGAGGGTCTAGCGGGGATGGCACAGATACGCAGTATTTT; cdr3_aa: CATSRGSSGDGTDTQYF
clone_size: .; cdr3_length: 14; d_call: .; j_call: TRBJ2-5; v_call: TRBV5-1; cdr3_nt: TGCGCCAGCAGCTCTCCCAGGGGTCAGGAGACCCAGTACTTC; cdr3_aa: CASSSPRGQETQYF
clone_size: few; cdr3_length: 12; d_call: .; j_call: TRBJ1-1; v_call: TRBV30; cdr3_nt: TGTGCCTGGAGTCCAGGGTTTTTGAGAGCTTTCTTT; cdr3_aa: CAWSPGFLRAFF
clone_size: once; cdr3_length: 16; d_call: .; j_call: TRBJ2-7; v_call: TRBV6-1; cdr3_nt: TGTGCCAGCAGTGAGCCGCAGGGATGGACACGGTACGAGCAGTACTTC; cdr3_aa: CASSEPQGWTRYEQYF
clone_size: once; cdr3_length: 15; d_call: TRBD1; j_call: TRBJ1-2; v_call: TRBV7-8; cdr3_nt: TGTGCCAGCAGCTTAGCAGGGGGCTGGAGCTATGGCTACACCTTC; cdr3_aa: CASSLAGGWSYGYTF
clone_size: .; cdr3_length: 13; d_call: .; j_call: TRBJ1-3; v_call: TRBV9; cdr3_nt: TGTGCCAGCAGCGTAGAGGGGCGAAACACCATATATTTT; cdr3_aa: CASSVEGRNTIYF
clone_size: .; cdr3_length: 15; d_call: TRBD1; j_call: TRBJ2-5; v_call: TRBV4-3; cdr3_nt: TGCGCCAGCAGCCAAGATCGGACAGGCGGGGAGACCCAGTACTTC; cdr3_aa: CASSQDRTGGETQYF
clone_size: .; cdr3_length: 14; d_call: TRBD1; j_call: TRBJ1-1; v_call: TRBV19; cdr3_nt: TGTGCCAGTAGTATTGGGCAGGGGGTCACTGAAGCTTTCTTT; cdr3_aa: CASSIGQGVTEAFF
clone_size: .; cdr3_length: 17; d_call: .; j_call: TRBJ2-6; v_call: TRBV4-2; cdr3_nt: TGTGCCAGCAGCCACCTGACACTCCGGGGTGGGGCCAACGTCCTGACTTTC; cdr3_aa: CASSHLTLRGGANVLTF
clone_size: .; cdr3_length: 13; d_call: TRBD2; j_call: TRBJ2-7; v_call: TRBV19; cdr3_nt: TGTGCCAGTAGTAGGGGGGGTGGGAACGAGCAGTACTTC; cdr3_aa: CASSRGGGNEQYF
clone_size: .; cdr3_length: 13; d_call: .; j_call: TRBJ1-1; v_call: TRBV6-5; cdr3_nt: TGTGCCAGCAGTTTAGGGGGAAACACTGAAGCTTTCTTT; cdr3_aa: CASSLGGNTEAFF
clone_size: few; cdr3_length: 15; d_call: .; j_call: TRBJ2-6; v_call: TRBV5-1; cdr3_nt: TGCGCCAGCAGCCTCGGGTCATCTGGGGCCAACGTCCTGACTTTC; cdr3_aa: CASSLGSSGANVLTF
clone_size: .; cdr3_length: 16; d_call: TRBD2; j_call: TRBJ2-3; v_call: TRBV19; cdr3_nt: TGTGCCAGTAGGACAGCGATAGCGGGACCCTCGGATACGCAGTATTTT; cdr3_aa: CASRTAIAGPSDTQYF